This T cell receptor beta chain was captured in a study of CD8 T cells in ankylosing spondylitis (dated by TCRdb to about 2017). As for the study more broadly: To find TCR variants linked to disease, the study profiled T cell receptor beta repertoires in ankylosing spondylitis patients and healthy donors. In total, the full study cohort was made up of 95 to 110 healthy donors and some 26 ankylosing spondylitis patients. Samples of peripheral blood were taken, and for ankylosing spondylitis patients, synovial fluid was collected as well. Findings and caveats that apply to the study as a whole: A CD8+ phenotype was shown by the disease-linked clones, which were found at relatively low frequencies in peripheral blood. Some motif variants had previously been reported in the synovial fluid and blood of reactive arthritis patients, which suggests shared mechanisms of disease initiation. A TCR beta motif of eight highly homologous amino acid variants appeared characteristic of blood from ankylosing spondylitis patients. The disease-linked clones were reported as significantly enriched in matched synovial fluid samples from ankylosing spondylitis patients.

Reading the germline V gene (reference sequence) gives CDR1 SEHNR and CDR2 FQNEAQ. Cut back by 5 bases and 3 bases, the V and J ends lie 7 bases apart. Reading from cysteine to phenylalanine, the CDR3 counts 12 amino acids. CDR3 DNA is the only sequence kept; it has 36 bases, read in frame from the first base. This clonotype was seen only a few times. The antigen this receptor binds is unknown. Base qualities were left out, and no much larger clone turns up one base away. The sequencing machine was an Illumina HiSeq 2500. Quantitative 5'-RACE with molecular barcodes was the method used to prepare the TCR beta libraries. The published analysis was carried out like this. A new computational method, built on a probabilistic model of VDJ rearrangement, was used to identify disease-linked TCR variants. The raw public data were reprocessed by TCRdb itself: fastp quality trimming at Q25, MiXCR clonotype calling, in-frame beta chains only. Identical CDR3 proteins give one entry, which carries the most common genes and DNA. The V and J calls, along with clone size, are taken from TCRdb and not from the paper's own processing. The table for this sample lists just over 350,000 distinct CDR3 sequences; approximately 22% of them were counted only once. The top ten constitute less than 15% of the sample.

This receptor was obtained from a male donor with ankylosing spondylitis or in good health (not recorded which). The V and J genes are TRBV7-9 and TRBJ2-5; no D gene can be assigned with confidence. Source material: blood, either unsorted or a sorted T cell fraction (not recorded which). The CDR3 protein sequence reads: CASSARKETQYF. The base sequence is TGTGCCAGCAGCGCTCGAAAAGAGACCCAGTACTTC. The CDR3, completed at both ends by the reference TRBV7-9 and TRBJ2-5 genes, gives the full variable domain DTGVSQNPRHKITKRGQNVTFRCDPISEHNRLYWYRQTLGQGPEFLTYFQNEAQLEKSRLLSDRFSAERPKGSFSTLEIQRTEQGDSAMYLCASSARKETQYFGPGTRLLVL.